The 32 T cell receptor beta chains given below trace back to one sample, sequenced in a study of cytomegalovirus exposure and HLA in healthy donors. The PCR ran on 60 Vbeta and 13 Jbeta primers. The protocol was immunoSEQ multiplex PCR, while the TCRdb copy is restricted to in-frame clones and leaves out a portion. This sample has 90,000 or so clones, with approximately 68% found just once. Specimen: PBMCs. All receptors come from a boy aged 5 to 17 in good health and CMV-seropositive.

Only a few counts were recorded for this clone. The sample holds other DNA sequences that translate to the same CDR3. The rearrangement links TRBV29-1 to TRBJ1-1, with 7 bases lining up with TRBD1. The CDR3 loop spans 14 amino acids. With V trimmed by 4 bases and J by 2 bases, 7 bases remained unmatched. Germline V CDR1 and CDR2: SQVTM, ANQGSEA. Here the CDR3 reads CSVGVDRVNTEAFF. The CDR3 DNA reads as TGCAGCGTTGGGGTTGACAGGGTTAACACTGAAGCTTTCTTT.

The CDR3 sequence: CASSLRGGNLYEQYF. The CDR3 coding sequence is TGTGCCAGCAGCTTACGTGGGGGGAACCTCTACGAGCAGTACTTC. The chain links TRBV7-2 to TRBJ2-7, with D maybe TRBD2 (6 bases). The CDR3 totals 15 residues. CDR1 and CDR2 from the germline V gene are SGHTA and FQGNSA. V lost 2 bases and J lost 3, with 14 bases in between.

The J gene is TRBJ1-1, the V gene TRBV19; perhaps TRBD1 as D (5 bases). Germline CDR1 and CDR2: LNHDA and SQIVND (reference sequence). V dropped 3 bases and J dropped 0 bases, with 8 bases sitting between them. The CDR3 has 14 residues. The CDR3, as DNA: TGTGCCAGTAGTATCGCCAGGGTGAACACTGAAGCTTTCTTT. Translation gives CASSIARVNTEAFF.

The chain links TRBV5-6 to TRBJ1-1, with 7 bases that match TRBD1. CDR3 length equals 13 residues. The trim removed 2 bases at V and 4 bases at J, leaving 2 bases unmatched. The germline V gene has CDR1 SGHDT and CDR2 YYEEEE. Here the CDR3 reads CASSFSGGTEAFF. In DNA, the CDR3 is TGTGCCAGCAGCTTTTCAGGGGGCACTGAAGCTTTCTTT.

V and J are TRBV29-1 and TRBJ1-5, with D unresolved. Germline V gene sequence: CDR1 SQVTM, CDR2 ANQGSEA. Trimming left V 6 bases short and J 3 bases short, with 15 bases between. This CDR3 has 14 residues. CDR3 in amino acids: CSVRTTEFNQPQHF. The CDR3 DNA reads as TGCAGCGTCCGAACCACAGAGTTCAATCAGCCCCAGCATTTT.

Turning to this clone: The junction departs from the called germline gene at one end, perhaps through a read error. The J gene is TRBJ1-5, the V gene TRBV6-5; 9 bases fit TRBD1. Per germline, CDR1 MNHEY and CDR2 SVGAGI. The CDR3 has 14 residues. The CDR3 DNA is TGTGCCAGCTCCCAGGGACAGGGCAATCAGCCCCAGAATTTT. It is translated as CASSQGQGNQPQNF.

This clone was seen just once. The V and J genes are TRBV28 and TRBJ2-7; TRBD2 matches at 9 bases. V gave up 4 bases and J gave up 2 bases; unmatched junction bases: 9. In germline, CDR1 is MDHEN, CDR2 SYDVKM. The CDR3 runs 16 residues. The CDR3 DNA reads TGTGCCAGCAGTTCCCGCCTAGCGGGAATTGCCTACGAGCAGTACTTC. Protein sequence: CASSSRLAGIAYEQYF.

CDR3 residues: CASSPRRTGGLSNEKLFF. The CDR3 DNA is TGTGCCAGCAGCCCCCGGCGGACAGGGGGCCTGTCTAATGAAAAACTGTTTTTT. The rearrangement joins TRBV7-9 to TRBJ1-4; 11 nucleotides line up with TRBD1. There are 18 residues in the CDR3. The germline gives CDR1 SEHNR, CDR2 FQNEAQ (reference sequence). The junction had 11 bases not matched to a gene; V was cut back by 5 bases and J by 3 bases.

The count of this clone is one. The chain carries TRBV7-9 and TRBJ2-1; TRBD1 agrees at 9 bases. CDR1 and CDR2 (germline): SEHNR, FQNEAQ (reference sequence). This CDR3 is 13 amino acids long. V shed 3 bases and J 9 bases; nucleotides not matched to a gene: 3. CDR3 nucleotide sequence: TGTGCCAGCAGCTTTACAGGGGGCGGTGAGCAGTTCTTC. Protein product: CASSFTGGGEQFF.

The V gene is TRBV11-2, the J gene TRBJ1-2; D is possibly TRBD1 (5 bases). Trimming shortened V by 5 bases and J by 5 bases, and 18 bases separated the two germline ends. This CDR3 has 15 amino acids. Germline V lookup: CDR1 SGHAT, CDR2 FQNNGV. This chain's CDR3 is CASSSSGQGRYGYTF. CDR3 nucleotide sequence: TGTGCCAGCAGCAGTAGTGGCCAGGGAAGATATGGCTACACCTTC.

This rearrangement joins TRBV30 to TRBJ2-5, with 7 bases fitting TRBD2. The last part of the DNA fits TRBJ2-7 better; the J call may be wrong. CDR1 and CDR2 from the germline V gene are GTSNPN and SVGIG (reference sequence). The CDR3 has 14 residues. The CDR3 nucleotides read TGTGCCTGGAATCTGGGACTATCCTACTACGAGCAGTACTTC. This translates into CAWNLGLSYYEQYF.

A few counts support this clone. The genes are TRBV19 and TRBJ1-5, with 8 bases that match TRBD1. J was trimmed by 4 bases and V by 6 bases; bases with no gene match: 5. CDR3 length: 14 amino acids. Germline V gene lookup returns CDR1 LNHDA and CDR2 SQIVND (reference sequence). The CDR3 region is CASSWTGWNQPQHF. Here the CDR3 DNA reads TGTGCCAGTAGCTGGACAGGGTGGAATCAGCCCCAGCATTTT.

The chain employs TRBV2 and TRBJ1-5; no firm D call. V was clipped by 7 bases and J by 7 bases, with 14 bases between them. The CDR3 is made up of 13 amino acids. From germline, CDR1 is SNHLY and CDR2 FYNNEI. The CDR3 DNA follows: TGTGCCAGCAATAGGGAGGACGGCCAGCCCCAGCATTTT. It codes for CASNREDGQPQHF.

This clone was observed a handful of times. The V and J genes are TRBV7-2 and TRBJ2-3; 12 bases map to TRBD2. This CDR3 has 17 amino acids. V was pared by 0 bases and J by 5 bases, with 6 bases of the junction left unmatched. The germline gives CDR1 SGHTA, CDR2 FQGNSA. CDR3 in amino acids: CASSLAYGLAGLDTQYF. DNA for the CDR3: TGTGCCAGCAGCTTAGCTTATGGACTAGCGGGACTAGATACGCAGTATTTT.

This chain connects TRBV15 to TRBJ2-1; 8 bases are shared with TRBD2. The CDR3 sequence is 15 residues long. Trimming cost V 8 bases and J 1 base; bases outside gene matches: 7. Germline CDR1 and CDR2: LNHNV and YYDKDF (reference sequence). The CDR3 nucleotides read TGTGCCACCCTTGAACGGGAGGGTTCCTACAATGAGCAGTTCTTC. It translates to CATLEREGSYNEQFF.

The chain joins TRBV10-1 to TRBJ2-5; 9 nucleotides agree with TRBD2. Germline V gene sequence: CDR1 WNHNN, CDR2 SYGVQD (reference sequence). The CDR3 is 16 residues long. Trimming cost V 2 bases and J 4 bases; bases outside gene matches: 8. CDR3 protein: CASSEPSAGGRETQYF. DNA of the CDR3: TGCGCCAGCAGTGAGCCCTCAGCGGGGGGACGAGAGACCCAGTACTTC.

As for this clone: One junction end disagrees with the germline gene, perhaps due to a read error. V is TRBV29-1 and J is TRBJ1-1; D unresolved. The V gene's germline CDR1 is SQVTM and CDR2 ANQGSEA. The CDR3 runs 13 residues. CDR3 in amino acids: CSVEVGRNPEAFF. CDR3 sequence (DNA): TGCAGCGTTGAAGTCGGCAGGAACCCTGAAGCTTTCTTT.

The V call is TRBV7-9, the J call TRBJ2-2, with 10 bases fitting TRBD1. The CDR3 runs to 15 residues. Germline-derived CDR1 and CDR2 are SEHNR and FQNEAQ (reference sequence). J gave up 3 bases and V 5 bases, and 3 bases lay outside the gene matches. The CDR3 DNA reads as TGTGCCAGCAGCCCGGGACAGGGGTACACCGGGGAGCTGTTTTTT. It is translated as CASSPGQGYTGELFF.

This rearrangement joins TRBV30 to TRBJ2-7; D is perhaps TRBD2 (5 bases). Germline assignment: CDR1 GTSNPN and CDR2 SVGIG (reference sequence). V was pared by 8 bases and J by 2 bases, with 13 bases between. The CDR3 length is 12 residues. CDR3: CARSGGPYEQYF. The CDR3 DNA sequence: TGTGCCCGAAGCGGAGGCCCCTACGAGCAGTACTTC. The whole variable domain, filled in from reference TRBV30 and TRBJ2-7, reads SQTIHQWPATLVQPVGSPLSLECTVEGTSNPNLYWYRQAAGRGLQLLFYSVGIGQISSEVPQNLSASRPQDRQFILSSKKLLLSDSGFYLCARSGGPYEQYFGPGTRLTVT.

This chain joins TRBV18 and TRBJ1-5, with 9 bases lining up with TRBD1. From germline, CDR1 is KGHSH and CDR2 LQKENI. The CDR3 is 17 residues long. V lost 2 bases, J lost 6 bases, and 11 bases stayed unmatched. In nucleotides, the CDR3 is TGTGCCAGCTCACCAACAGGGGGCTTTGAGAGCGGTCAGCCCCAGCATTTT. This translates into CASSPTGGFESGQPQHF.

This clone appeared a single time. This chain joins TRBV7-2 and TRBJ1-2; the D gene is possibly TRBD1 (6 bases). The V gene lost 5 bases and the J gene lost 5 bases, with 21 bases spanning the gap. This CDR3 region has 16 residues. Germline-derived CDR1 and CDR2 are SGHTA and FQGNSA. CDR3 residues: CASSPLADSGTYGYTF. The CDR3 DNA reads TGTGCCAGCAGCCCCCTAGCAGACAGCGGGACATATGGCTACACCTTC.

The genes are TRBV6-6 and TRBJ1-4, with D tentatively TRBD1 (5 bases). The V end was cut by 0 bases, the J end by 8 bases, with 10 bases between. This CDR3 region has 14 residues. CDR1 and CDR2 from the germline V gene are MNHNY and SVGAGI (reference sequence). CDR3 loop: CASSYSGGYEKLFF. The CDR3 nucleotides read TGTGCCAGCAGTTACTCGGGGGGTTACGAAAAACTGTTTTTT.

CDR3 protein: CASSQRGQGTHGYTF. CDR3 DNA: TGTGCCAGCAGCCAAAGGGGACAGGGAACGCATGGCTACACCTTC. The J gene is TRBJ1-2, the V gene TRBV6-1; 9 bases agree with TRBD1. Germline V gene data show CDR1 as MNHNS and CDR2 as SASEGT. With V trimmed by 6 bases and J by 6 bases, 11 bases remained unmatched. The CDR3 is 15 residues long.

In this sample, this clone turned up a few times. The chain links TRBV6-5 to TRBJ1-3, with D possibly being TRBD1 (5 bases). CDR1 is MNHEY and CDR2 is SVGAGI in the germline V gene. V lost 0 bases and J 4 bases, leaving 13 bases between the germline ends. The CDR3 is made up of 16 amino acids. CDR3 region: CASSYSRTSEGNTIYF. The CDR3 region has the DNA TGTGCCAGCAGTTACTCAAGGACAAGTGAAGGAAACACCATATATTTT.

V and J are TRBV10-2 and TRBJ2-1, with 8 bases that match TRBD2. The V gene's germline CDR1 is WSHSY and CDR2 SAAADI. The CDR3 is 15 residues long. Unmatched junction bases numbered 10, after V lost 8 bases and J lost 4 bases. The chain's CDR3 is CASGKGLDPYNEQFF. For the CDR3, the DNA is TGCGCCAGCGGCAAGGGACTAGACCCTTACAATGAGCAGTTCTTC.

This CDR3 reads CASSFGGKANYGYTF. CDR3 nucleotides: TGCGCCAGCAGCTTCGGGGGGAAAGCTAACTATGGCTACACCTTC. The J gene is TRBJ1-2, the V gene TRBV5-1, with a possible D match to TRBD1 (5 bases). The CDR3 extends over 15 amino acids. The germline gives CDR1 SGHRS, CDR2 YFSETQ. Trimming stripped 2 bases from V and 0 bases from J, with 11 bases between.

The chain employs TRBV7-2 and TRBJ2-7; perhaps TRBD2 as D (6 bases). Trimming removed 5 bases from V and 2 bases from J, with 19 bases in between. Germline CDR1 and CDR2: SGHTA and FQGNSA. CDR3 length equals 16 residues. The DNA for the CDR3 is TGTGCCAGCAGCCCAGGCCCCACCGGGGGACCCTACGAGCAGTACTTC. It yields the protein CASSPGPTGGPYEQYF.

The CDR3 DNA is TGCAGCGTTGAACGGACAGGGGTGGAGACCCAGTACTTC. Translated, it gives CSVERTGVETQYF. The chain is built from TRBV29-1 and TRBJ2-5; 9 bases fit TRBD1. Trimming cost V 2 bases and J 5 bases; bases outside gene matches: 3. This CDR3 is built from 13 residues. Germline assignment: CDR1 SQVTM and CDR2 ANQGSEA. The entire variable domain, with the rest obtained from reference TRBV29-1 and TRBJ2-5, is as follows: SAVISQKPSRDICQRGTSLTIQCQVDSQVTMMFWYRQQPGQSLTLIATANQGSEATYESGFVIDKFPISRPNLTFSTLTVSNMSPEDSSIYLCSVERTGVETQYFGPGTRLLVL.

The rearrangement joins TRBV30 to TRBJ2-7, with 8 bases identical to TRBD1. The CDR3 consists of 14 residues. Germline assignment: CDR1 GTSNPN and CDR2 SVGIG (reference sequence). V was clipped by 3 bases and J by 6 bases; unmatched bases: 10. The CDR3 sequence: CAWSHGTGRTEQYF. The CDR3 coding sequence is TGTGCCTGGAGCCACGGGACAGGTCGTACCGAGCAGTACTTC.

This chain joins TRBV5-1 and TRBJ1-1; TRBD1 matches 12 bases. The CDR3 totals 15 residues. Losses at the gene ends were 4 bases for V and 4 bases for J; bases not matched to a gene: 5. Germline V gene sequence: CDR1 SGHRS, CDR2 YFSETQ. The CDR3 DNA sequence: TGCGCCAGCAGCCGGGACAGGGGGCCGGTCACTGAAGCTTTCTTT. The encoded protein is CASSRDRGPVTEAFF. Full variable domain (outside the CDR3, taken from reference TRBV5-1 and TRBJ1-1): KAGVTQTPRYLIKTRGQQVTLSCSPISGHRSVSWYQQTPGQGLQFLFEYFSETQRNKGNFPGRFSGRQFSNSRSEMNVSTLELGDSALYLCASSRDRGPVTEAFFGQGTRLTVV.

The gene calls are TRBV5-4 and TRBJ2-1; 11 bases align to TRBD2. Germline V gene lookup returns CDR1 SGHNT and CDR2 YYREEE (reference sequence). With 0 bases clipped from V and 10 bases from J, the junction kept 3 bases outside the gene matches. This CDR3 has 14 residues. The CDR3 reads CASSLGLAGGEQFF. In nucleotides, the CDR3 is TGTGCCAGCAGCTTGGGCCTAGCGGGGGGAGAGCAGTTCTTC.

This clone was observed a handful of times. The chain uses TRBV7-8 and TRBJ2-7, with 8 positions matching TRBD1. The CDR3 is 13 residues long. The V gene end was trimmed by 3 bases and the J gene end by 6 bases; junction bases not matched to a gene: 4. CDR1 and CDR2 from the germline V gene are SGHVS and FQNEAQ. CDR3 residues: CASSFPGGFEQYF. CDR3 DNA sequence: TGTGCCAGCAGCTTCCCAGGGGGCTTCGAGCAGTACTTC.